These 14 T cell receptor beta chains were sequenced from one sample in a study of shared clonotypes between healthy human individuals. The method was immunoSEQ multiplex PCR; TCRdb's version includes in-frame clones alone and lacks a portion of them. The sample records hundreds of thousands of clones, about 95% being singletons. Terminally differentiated effector memory CD45RA+ cells were left out of the naive CD8 fraction, which was CD45RO-negative and positively selected for CCR7. The material sequenced was naive CD8+ T cells sorted from blood. These receptors originate from a woman aged 25 to 45 in good health.

This sequence joins TRBV28 and TRBJ1-3; D gene ambiguous. V was cut by 6 bases and J by 0 bases, with 18 bases left in between. The germline V gene encodes CDR1 MDHEN and CDR2 SYDVKM. The CDR3 extends over 17 amino acids. The CDR3, as DNA: TGTGCCAGCAGCCTACAAGTTCCGACATACTCTGGAAACACCATATATTTT. Its translation: CASSLQVPTYSGNTIYF.

The chain is built from TRBV29-1 and TRBJ2-7; 7 bases are a match to TRBD1. Germline V gene sequence: CDR1 SQVTM, CDR2 ANQGSEA. J was trimmed by 6 bases and V by 6 bases; bases with no gene match: 14. The CDR3 has 14 residues. CDR3 sequence reads: CSVLQGQLEIEQYF. The CDR3 DNA reads TGCAGCGTCCTGCAGGGACAGCTTGAGATCGAGCAGTACTTC.

The gene calls are TRBV28 and TRBJ1-2, with D maybe TRBD1 (6 bases). In germline, CDR1 is MDHEN, CDR2 SYDVKM. This CDR3 is 12 amino acids long. V lost 9 bases, J lost 8 bases, and 16 bases lay in between. CDR3 region: CARTRGAGGYTF. The CDR3 bases are TGTGCCAGAACGCGGGGGGCTGGCGGCTACACCTTC.

J is TRBJ1-4 and V is TRBV29-1; 12 bases map to TRBD1. CDR1 is SQVTM and CDR2 is ANQGSEA in the germline V gene. V gave up 4 bases and J gave up 8 bases; unmatched junction bases: 5. This CDR3 is built from 14 residues. This CDR3 is CSVVTGTGGEKLFF. DNA for the CDR3: TGCAGCGTTGTTACCGGGACAGGGGGCGAAAAACTGTTTTTT.

The chain employs TRBV28 and TRBJ1-5; D call uncertain. There are 16 residues in the CDR3. Deletions cut 4 bases from V and 0 bases from J, with 13 bases between. Germline lookup yields CDR1 MDHEN and CDR2 SYDVKM. The CDR3 bases are TGTGCCAGCAGTTGGGCAGGCGTTTATAGCAATCAGCCCCAGCATTTT. This codes for CASSWAGVYSNQPQHF.

This sequence joins TRBV9 and TRBJ2-2; TRBD1 might be the D (5 bases). V shed 1 base and J shed 2 bases, with 9 bases lying between them. Per germline, CDR1 SGDLS and CDR2 YYNGEE. There are 15 residues in the CDR3. For the CDR3, the DNA is TGTGCCAGCAGCGTATCCAGGGTAAACACCGGGGAGCTGTTTTTT. It yields the protein CASSVSRVNTGELFF.

The rearrangement uses TRBV7-2 and TRBJ2-3; 11 nucleotides match TRBD2. This CDR3 contains 17 residues. The germline CDR1 and CDR2 sequences are SGHTA and FQGNSA. J lost 2 bases, V lost 3 bases, and 7 bases had no gene match. The CDR3 DNA reads TGTGCCAGCAGCTTTCAGGGACTAGCGGCCCCCACAGATACGCAGTATTTT. Its translation: CASSFQGLAAPTDTQYF.

The gene calls are TRBV28 and TRBJ2-2; 9 nucleotides align to TRBD2. V shed 6 bases and J 0 bases; nucleotides not matched to a gene: 5. Germline V gives CDR1 MDHEN, CDR2 SYDVKM. CDR3 length equals 16 residues. Here the CDR3 DNA reads TGTGCCAGCAGGTTAATAGCGGGAGCGAACACCGGGGAGCTGTTTTTT. Protein sequence: CASRLIAGANTGELFF.

This rearrangement joins TRBV27 to TRBJ2-6, with unresolved D. The V gene's germline CDR1 is MNHEY and CDR2 SMNVEV (reference sequence). This CDR3 is 15 amino acids long. Trimming removed 6 bases at V and 3 bases at J, with 12 bases between. CDR3 residues: CASSTLPLGANVLTF. The DNA for the CDR3 is TGTGCCAGCAGCACACTTCCCCTTGGGGCCAACGTCCTGACTTTC. Based on the CDR3 plus reference TRBV27 and TRBJ2-6, the full variable domain is EAQVTQNPRYLITVTGKKLTVTCSQNMNHEYMSWYRQDPGLGLRQIYYSMNVEVTDKGDVPEGYKVSRKEKRNFPLILESPSPNQTSLYFCASSTLPLGANVLTFGAGSRLTVL.

The rearrangement uses TRBV7-6 and TRBJ2-7; 7 bases are shared with TRBD2. The CDR3 spans 16 residues. Germline-derived CDR1 and CDR2 are SGHVS and FNYEAQ. The trim removed 5 bases at V and 2 bases at J, leaving 12 bases unmatched. This chain's CDR3 is CASSPVQAGATYEQYF. The CDR3 nucleotides read TGTGCCAGCAGCCCCGTTCAGGCGGGAGCAACCTACGAGCAGTACTTC. Drawing the rest from reference TRBV7-6 and TRBJ2-7, the complete variable domain is GAGVSQSPRYKVTKRGQDVALRCDPISGHVSLYWYRQALGQGPEFLTYFNYEAQQDKSGLPNDRFSAERPEGSISTLTIQRTEQRDSAMYRCASSPVQAGATYEQYFGPGTRLTVT.

The chain links TRBV7-9 to TRBJ2-7, with 11 bases fitting TRBD1. The length of the CDR3 is 14 residues. V lost 5 bases, J lost 8 bases, and 8 bases stayed unmatched. CDR1 and CDR2 from the germline V gene are SEHNR and FQNEAQ (reference sequence). The CDR3 DNA sequence: TGTGCCAGCAGCCGTCCGGGACAGGGGGACAAGCAGTACTTC. Translated, it gives CASSRPGQGDKQYF.

V and J are TRBV2 and TRBJ2-1, with a possible D match to TRBD2 (6 bases). The CDR3 spans 15 residues. Germline CDR1 is SNHLY and CDR2 is FYNNEI. Trimming removed 3 bases at V and 6 bases at J, with 15 bases between. The CDR3 region is CASSDLGGRRNEQFF. In DNA, the CDR3 is TGTGCCAGCAGTGATTTGGGGGGAAGGCGCAATGAGCAGTTCTTC.

This clone was counted a single time. The chain recombines TRBV5-6 with TRBJ2-1; D possibly matches TRBD1 or TRBD2 (5 bases each). CDR3 length: 13 residues. Trimming took off 3 bases at V and 8 bases at J, with 12 bases between the two ends. CDR1 is SGHDT and CDR2 is YYEEEE in the germline V gene. Here the CDR3 reads CASSWDLRDEQFF. DNA of the CDR3: TGTGCCAGCAGCTGGGACCTTCGCGATGAGCAGTTCTTC.

The chain carries TRBV10-1 and TRBJ2-7; D gene ambiguous. The germline V and J ends were trimmed by 4 bases and 5 bases, with 12 bases remaining between them. Germline-derived CDR1 and CDR2 are WNHNN and SYGVQD (reference sequence). CDR3 length: 13 amino acids. Written as DNA, the CDR3 is TGCGCCAGCAGTGCACGCCAAGAAGACGAGCAGTACTTC. Its translation is CASSARQEDEQYF.